The sequence of this TCR beta chain was determined in a study of response to subunit inactivated influenza vaccine. This clonotype occurred a few times. The CDR3 has 16 amino acids. The germline V gene encodes CDR1 SGHRS and CDR2 YFSETQ. Trimming at V came to 3 bases and at J to 5 bases, leaving 7 bases not matched to a gene. Via MiXCR, TCRdb re-called the RT-PCR reads, giving one row per CDR3 protein. The table shows about 570,000 distinct CDR3 sequences, with about 11% occurring only once. The sample was also reused in another study, on T cells expressing NK-cell markers. This second study notes: For TCR beta, cDNA was produced by 5'RACE template switching with UMIs. The study drew TCR beta repertoires from sorted CD3+CD56+NKG2C+, CD3+CD56+NKG2C- and CD3+CD56-NKG2C+ T cells. In several experiments, sorting was restricted to alpha-beta TCR T cells by an anti-gamma-delta TCR antibody. Leadership of the CD3+CD56-NKG2C+ fraction also belonged to these clonotypes in several donors.

This clonotype was obtained from a man aged 50 to 59 who received an inactivated influenza vaccine. Here the sequenced sample was PBMCs from blood, taken on the day of vaccination. This chain joins TRBV5-1 and TRBJ2-1, with 11 bases that match TRBD2. Here the CDR3 DNA reads TGCGCCAGCAGCTGGATTAGCGGGAGGGAAAACAATGAGCAGTTCTTC. It is translated as CASSWISGRENNEQFF.